The 25 T cell receptor beta chains below all came from one sample that was sequenced in a study of blood T cell repertoires in COVID-19. Generated by immunoSEQ multiplex PCR, the TCRdb table keeps only in-frame clones and is missing some. The top ten hold 20% to 25% of the sample, which has tens of thousands of clones, around 81% seen once. The specimen was peripheral blood. The source is an elderly woman with COVID-19, enrolled during active disease.

The chain carries TRBV2 and TRBJ1-1, with D tentatively TRBD1 (5 bases). Germline CDR1 is SNHLY and CDR2 is FYNNEI. V lost 5 bases to trimming and J lost 10 bases, with 14 bases between them. The CDR3 consists of 12 residues. For the CDR3, the DNA is TGTGCCAGCAGTTACGACAGCCGAGGAGCTTTCTTT. Translation: CASSYDSRGAFF.

CDR3 bases: TGTGCCATCAGTGAATTCAGCGAGACCTACGAGCAGTACTTC. It specifies CAISEFSETYEQYF. The chain combines TRBV10-3 with TRBJ2-7, with D unclear. Germline CDR1 is ENHRY and CDR2 is SYGVKD. This CDR3 has 14 amino acids. Trimming removed 3 bases at V and 2 bases at J, with 11 bases between.

As concerns this clone: Sequence at one end of the junction differs from germline and may be a read error. The gene calls are TRBV5-5 and TRBJ2-5; a weak D match, TRBD2 (9 bases). This CDR3 has 13 residues. The germline CDR1 and CDR2 sequences are SGHKS and YYEKEE (reference sequence). The CDR3 bases are TGTGCCAGCAGCTTGGAGCTAGCGGGACAGGCGGACTTC. Translation: CASSLELAGQADF. Combining the CDR3 with reference TRBV5-5 and TRBJ2-5 gives the whole variable domain DAGVTQSPTHLIKTRGQQVTLRCSPISGHKSVSWYQQVLGQGPQFIFQYYEKEERGRGNFPDRFSARQFPNYSSELNVNALLLGDSALYLCASSLELAGQADFGPGTRLLVL.

This chain joins TRBV27 and TRBJ1-5, with 7 nucleotides matching TRBD1. The CDR3 has 14 residues. CDR1 MNHEY and CDR2 SMNVEV come from the germline V gene (reference sequence). J gave up 15 bases and V 5 bases, and 16 bases lay outside the gene matches. The CDR3 DNA follows: TGTGCCAGCAGTCCCCTTTCCACAGGGGCGAAATCGCATTTT. Translated, it gives CASSPLSTGAKSHF.

This chain links TRBV2 with TRBJ2-1, with 8 bases identical to TRBD1. CDR1 SNHLY and CDR2 FYNNEI come from the germline V gene. CDR3 size: 15 residues. V lost 8 bases and J lost 6; bases outside the gene matches: 12. In nucleotides, the CDR3 is TGTGCCAGCTGGTTTTCAGGACAGGGAACCAATGAGCAGTTCTTC. It codes for CASWFSGQGTNEQFF.

The rearrangement links TRBV3-1 (or the pseudogene TRBV3-2) to TRBJ1-1, with 9 bases aligning to TRBD1. The CDR3 is made up of 15 amino acids. The V segment lost 6 bases and the J segment 3 bases; nucleotides outside the gene matches: 8. The V gene's germline CDR1 is LGHDT and CDR2 YNNKEL (reference sequence). The CDR3 loop is CASSLYRGRDTEAFF. Written as DNA, the CDR3 is TGTGCCAGCAGTCTATACAGGGGGCGCGACACTGAAGCTTTCTTT.

The CDR3 sequence is CASSWQGDYYEQYF. In nucleotides, the CDR3 is TGTGCCAGCAGCTGGCAGGGGGATTACTACGAGCAGTACTTC. The chain links TRBV5-6 to TRBJ2-7, with 7 bases fitting TRBD1. This CDR3 contains 14 residues. After removal of 3 bases from V and 3 bases from J, the junction contained 6 bases not matched to a gene. Germline CDR1 and CDR2: SGHDT and YYEEEE.

The chain links TRBV5-4 to TRBJ1-1; 8 bases map to TRBD1. This CDR3 comprises 17 residues. V gave up 2 bases and J gave up 0 bases; unmatched junction bases: 9. Germline CDR1 is SGHNT and CDR2 is YYREEE (reference sequence). Written as DNA, the CDR3 is TGTGCCAGCAGCTTCCCCGGGACAGGAGAGATGAACACTGAAGCTTTCTTT. This encodes CASSFPGTGEMNTEAFF.

The chain links TRBV7-3 to TRBJ1-1; D gene unclear. The V end lost 3 bases, the J end lost 5 bases, and 16 bases lay between the germline ends. Germline values: CDR1 SGHTA, CDR2 FQGTGA. CDR3 size: 15 residues. DNA of the CDR3: TGTGCCAGCAGCTTCGACGGGGATCGAGGGACTGAAGCTTTCTTT. It is translated as CASSFDGDRGTEAFF.

The chain recombines TRBV5-5 with TRBJ2-1; 10 positions agree with TRBD2. The germline V gene encodes CDR1 SGHKS and CDR2 YYEKEE (reference sequence). This CDR3 is built from 15 residues. V was pared by 4 bases and J by 5 bases, with 6 bases of the junction left unmatched. CDR3 DNA sequence: TGTGCCAGCAGCGTGACTAGCGGGTTCAACAATGAGCAGTTCTTC. The encoded protein is CASSVTSGFNNEQFF.

This clone was detected once. The V call is TRBV20-1, the J call TRBJ2-3; D possibly corresponds to TRBD2 (6 bases). V lost 3 bases, J lost 4 bases, and 23 bases lay in between. The germline V gene encodes CDR1 DFQATT and CDR2 SNEGSKA (reference sequence). The CDR3 covers 17 residues. The CDR3 here is CSASPAPTSLVPDTQYF. The DNA for the CDR3 is TGCAGTGCTAGTCCAGCCCCTACTAGCCTCGTCCCAGATACGCAGTATTTT.

The gene calls are TRBV18 and TRBJ1-3; no clear D. Trimming stripped 3 bases from V and 0 bases from J, with 15 bases between. The CDR3 sequence is 17 residues long. In germline, CDR1 is KGHSH, CDR2 LQKENI. This chain's CDR3 is CASSPLDHGSSGNTIYF. The CDR3 DNA reads TGTGCCAGCTCACCGTTGGACCACGGGAGCTCTGGAAACACCATATATTTT.

This clone was detected many times. This chain joins TRBV15 and TRBJ2-3, with D maybe TRBD2 (6 bases). The V end was cut by 5 bases, the J end by 3 bases, with 15 bases between. Germline assignment: CDR1 LNHNV and CDR2 YYDKDF (reference sequence). The length of the CDR3 is 15 residues. The chain's CDR3 is CATSATRDGTDTQYF. CDR3 sequence (DNA): TGTGCCACCAGCGCGACTAGGGATGGGACAGATACGCAGTATTTT.

The CDR3 DNA sequence: TGTGCCAGCAGCTTCGACGGAGCAAAGAACACTGAAGCTTTCTTT. It yields the protein CASSFDGAKNTEAFF. The V call is TRBV5-8, the J call TRBJ1-1; D unresolved. Germline V gene data show CDR1 as SGHTS and CDR2 as YDEGEE. The CDR3 sequence is 15 residues long. With 2 bases removed from V and 1 base from J, the gap between germline ends came to 12 bases.

V usage is TRBV7-8 and J usage is TRBJ2-2; tentative D call: TRBD1 (6 bases). Trimming pared 5 bases from V and 3 bases from J, leaving 16 bases between. Germline loops: CDR1 SGHVS, CDR2 FQNEAQ. The CDR3 loop spans 16 amino acids. DNA for the CDR3: TGTGCCAGCAGCCTCATAGGGGGTACTCACACCGGGGAGCTGTTTTTT. It translates to CASSLIGGTHTGELFF.

The chain's CDR3 is CASRAGRLQETQYF. The CDR3 DNA reads as TGTGCCAGCAGGGCGGGACGGTTACAAGAGACCCAGTACTTC. The rearrangement joins TRBV27 to TRBJ2-5; possibly TRBD2 for D (6 bases). This CDR3 is 14 amino acids long. Germline V CDR1 and CDR2: MNHEY, SMNVEV (reference sequence). Trimming took off 6 bases at V and 2 bases at J, with 13 bases between the two ends.

This clone has just a few counts. This chain connects TRBV18 to TRBJ1-2, with TRBD1 matching 10 bases. The V gene's germline CDR1 is KGHSH and CDR2 LQKENI. Trimming at V came to 6 bases and at J to 0 bases, leaving 7 bases not matched to a gene. The length of the CDR3 is 16 residues. CDR3 protein: CASSPGQGYSNYGYTF. The CDR3 DNA is TGTGCCAGCTCCCCGGGACAGGGGTATTCTAACTATGGCTACACCTTC.

This chain joins TRBV2 and TRBJ1-1; 7 bases align to TRBD1. Per germline, CDR1 SNHLY and CDR2 FYNNEI. The CDR3 is made up of 15 amino acids. V was clipped by 5 bases and J by 5 bases; unmatched bases: 11. CDR3 in amino acids: CASSPTSTGLTEAFF. CDR3 DNA sequence: TGTGCCAGCAGTCCTACTTCGACAGGGCTAACTGAAGCTTTCTTT.

The chain has TRBV18 and TRBJ1-4; weak D call: TRBD1 (5 bases). Germline-derived CDR1 and CDR2 are KGHSH and LQKENI. Trimming stripped 1 base from V and 7 bases from J, with 19 bases between. This CDR3 comprises 17 residues. Here the CDR3 reads CASSPRSQGLLGEKLFF. In nucleotides, the CDR3 is TGTGCCAGCTCACCACGTTCCCAGGGACTGTTGGGTGAAAAACTGTTTTTT.

The V call is TRBV4-1, the J call TRBJ1-1, with D perhaps matching TRBD1 (6 bases). This CDR3 comprises 13 residues. V gave up 3 bases and J gave up 4 bases, with 9 bases separating them. The germline CDR1 and CDR2 sequences are MGHRA and YSYEKL. The CDR3 DNA sequence: TGCGCCAGCAGCCAGGGGGCAGGCACTGAAGCTTTCTTT. It yields the protein CASSQGAGTEAFF.

This chain joins TRBV19 and TRBJ1-6, with 7 bases fitting TRBD1. Germline V CDR1 and CDR2: LNHDA, SQIVND (reference sequence). The CDR3 covers 13 residues. With 9 bases clipped from V and 5 bases from J, the junction kept 4 bases outside the gene matches. CDR3: CASSGQDNSPLHF. In nucleotides, the CDR3 is TGTGCCAGCTCAGGACAGGATAATTCACCCCTCCACTTT.

This chain uses TRBV30 with TRBJ2-7; weak D call: TRBD2 (5 bases). V was cut by 7 bases and J by 6 bases, with 19 bases left in between. The CDR3 contains 13 residues. From germline, CDR1 is GTSNPN and CDR2 SVGIG (reference sequence). The CDR3 DNA sequence: TGTGCCTCGAGGGTACTAATCAGTACCGAGCAGTACTTC. It translates to CASRVLISTEQYF. Variable domain in full (rest from reference TRBV30 and TRBJ2-7): SQTIHQWPATLVQPVGSPLSLECTVEGTSNPNLYWYRQAAGRGLQLLFYSVGIGQISSEVPQNLSASRPQDRQFILSSKKLLLSDSGFYLCASRVLISTEQYFGPGTRLTVT.

The chain links TRBV12-3 or TRBV12-4 to TRBJ2-1, with a tentative D call TRBD2 (6 bases). This CDR3 contains 13 residues. The V end lost 6 bases, the J end lost 8 bases, and 14 bases lay between the germline ends. CDR3 loop: CASRPGGSHEQFF. CDR3 DNA: TGTGCCAGCAGACCTGGGGGGAGTCATGAGCAGTTCTTC.

This clone occurred once. This chain connects TRBV6-1 to TRBJ2-7; D is uncertain. The germline V gene has CDR1 MNHNS and CDR2 SASEGT. The CDR3 loop spans 12 amino acids. Trimming removed 2 bases from V and 4 bases from J, with 6 bases in between. CDR3 in DNA: TGTGCCAGCAGTGAATTACTGTACGAGCAGTACTTC. As protein: CASSELLYEQYF.

The chain recombines TRBV7-8 with TRBJ2-7, with 11 bases identical to TRBD1. This CDR3 spans 17 amino acids. The V and J ends lost 3 bases and 5 bases, in that order; junction bases with no gene match: 12. Germline CDR1 and CDR2: SGHVS and FQNEAQ. The CDR3 DNA follows: TGTGCCAGCAGCTTGAGGCGGACAGGGGGCCCCAGGGACGAGCAGTACTTC. Translating it yields CASSLRRTGGPRDEQYF.